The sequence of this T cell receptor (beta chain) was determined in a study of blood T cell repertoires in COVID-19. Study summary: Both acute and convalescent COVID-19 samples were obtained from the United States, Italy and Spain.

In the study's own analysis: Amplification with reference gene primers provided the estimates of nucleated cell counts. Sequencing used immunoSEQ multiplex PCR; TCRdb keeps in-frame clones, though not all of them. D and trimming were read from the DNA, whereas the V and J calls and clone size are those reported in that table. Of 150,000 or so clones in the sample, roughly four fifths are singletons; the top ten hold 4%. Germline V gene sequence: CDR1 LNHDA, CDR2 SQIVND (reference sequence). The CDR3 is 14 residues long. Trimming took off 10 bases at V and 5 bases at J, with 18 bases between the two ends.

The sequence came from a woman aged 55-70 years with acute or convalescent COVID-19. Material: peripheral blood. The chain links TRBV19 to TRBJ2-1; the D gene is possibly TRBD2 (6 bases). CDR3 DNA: TGTGCCACCGCCGGGCTAGCGTTTAACAATGAGCAGTTCTTC. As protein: CATAGLAFNNEQFF.